This passage covers 3 T cell receptor beta chains from one sample sequenced in a study of T-cell memory formation after mild COVID-19. TCRdb passed the 5' RACE reads through MiXCR, listing each CDR3 protein once. This table has 450,000 to 700,000 distinct CDR3 sequences, over 15% appearing once. The sample comprised PBMCs or a T cell subset sorted from them (not recorded which). These receptors were collected from an adult woman who had mild COVID-19 (a few samples of this study predate the infection). Cell type and time point are not known.

This clonotype was seen only a few times. The rearrangement joins TRBV7-6 to TRBJ2-2; TRBD2 aligns across 14 bases. Unmatched junction bases numbered 9, after V lost 4 bases and J lost 2 bases. This CDR3 has 19 residues. In germline, CDR1 is SGHVS, CDR2 FNYEAQ. CDR3 sequence (DNA): TGTGCCAGCAGCTCCCCCGGGACTAGCGGGGGATTTAACACCGGGGAGCTGTTTTTT. Its protein product is CASSSPGTSGGFNTGELFF.

This clonotype has more than one count but fewer than ten. The chain is built from TRBV18 and TRBJ1-3; 9 bases line up with TRBD1. V gave up 3 bases and J gave up 8 bases; unmatched junction bases: 11. Germline V gene sequence: CDR1 KGHSH, CDR2 LQKENI. This CDR3 has 16 amino acids. CDR3 sequence (DNA): TGTGCCAGCTCACCGGGACAGGGTTATATCCTGGACACCATATATTTT. This codes for CASSPGQGYILDTIYF. The full variable domain, with the rest looked up from reference TRBV18 and TRBJ1-3, is NAGVMQNPRHLVRRRGQEARLRCSPMKGHSHVYWYRQLPEEGLKFMVYLQKENIIDESGMPKERFSAEFPKEGPSILRIQQVVRGDSAAYFCASSPGQGYILDTIYFGEGSWLTVV.

This chain joins TRBV20-1 and TRBJ2-1, with 12 bases identical to TRBD2. J gave up 12 bases and V 0 bases, and 6 bases lay outside the gene matches. Germline values: CDR1 DFQATT, CDR2 SNEGSKA (reference sequence). The CDR3 loop spans 14 amino acids. The CDR3 sequence: CSARESGLAGRQFF. Written as DNA, the CDR3 is TGCAGTGCTAGAGAATCGGGACTAGCGGGTCGGCAGTTCTTC.